The 18 T cell receptor beta chains listed next were all sequenced from one sample in a study of control samples from healthy donors and cancer patients. Sequencing was performed with immunoSEQ multiplex PCR; in TCRdb, only in-frame clones are kept and a portion is missing. Of about 180,000 clones in the sample, roughly 89% are singletons; the top ten hold about 1.4%. The specimen was blood. The receptors were sampled from a woman aged 45-60 years in good health.

The CDR3 loop reads CASSPTPRATNEKLFF. CDR3 DNA sequence: TGTGCCAGCTCACCAACGCCAAGGGCTACTAATGAAAAACTGTTTTTT. V usage is TRBV18 and J usage is TRBJ1-4; D call uncertain. Deletions cut 2 bases from V and 2 bases from J, with 12 bases between. Germline V gene data show CDR1 as KGHSH and CDR2 as LQKENI. CDR3 length: 16 residues. Filled out from reference TRBV18 and TRBJ1-4, the complete variable domain reads NAGVMQNPRHLVRRRGQEARLRCSPMKGHSHVYWYRQLPEEGLKFMVYLQKENIIDESGMPKERFSAEFPKEGPSILRIQQVVRGDSAAYFCASSPTPRATNEKLFFGSGTQLSVL.

This clone appeared once. The chain employs TRBV9 and TRBJ2-3; tentative D call: TRBD2 (6 bases). Between the trimmed V and J ends, which lost 4 bases and 0 bases, there was a span of 15 bases. Germline CDR1 reads SGDLS; CDR2 reads YYNGEE. The CDR3 is made up of 16 amino acids. This CDR3 is CASSPLAELSTDTQYF. The CDR3 nucleotides are TGTGCCAGCAGCCCTTTAGCGGAATTAAGCACAGATACGCAGTATTTT.

The V gene is TRBV7-3, the J gene TRBJ2-1; 9 nucleotides agree with TRBD2. Looked up from germline, CDR1 is SGHTA and CDR2 is FQGTGA. The CDR3 extends over 14 amino acids. Germline trimming cut 2 bases from V and 10 bases from J; bases unmatched to any gene: 6. The CDR3 loop is CASSLGGRAGEQFF. The CDR3 DNA follows: TGTGCCAGCAGCTTAGGCGGGAGGGCAGGGGAGCAGTTCTTC.

This chain links TRBV6-5 with TRBJ1-2, with D possibly TRBD1 on 5 matching bases. Germline values: CDR1 MNHEY, CDR2 SVGAGI. The CDR3 is 14 residues long. The V gene lost 6 bases and the J gene lost 4 bases, with 15 bases spanning the gap. The DNA for the CDR3 is TGTGCCAGCAGACGAACAACAGGAACCTATGGCTACACCTTC. Translating gives CASRRTTGTYGYTF.

The V call is TRBV20-1, the J call TRBJ1-2; no firm D call. Germline values: CDR1 DFQATT, CDR2 SNEGSKA (reference sequence). CDR3 length: 13 residues. V lost 3 bases and J lost 8, with 16 bases in between. CDR3 residues: CSASFPVELGYTF. CDR3 in DNA: TGCAGTGCTAGTTTCCCGGTGGAACTGGGCTACACCTTC.

The V and J genes are TRBV4-3 and TRBJ2-3; D remains unclear. The CDR3 spans 14 residues. With 0 bases removed from V and 4 bases from J, the gap between germline ends came to 8 bases. Germline assignment: CDR1 LGHNA and CDR2 YSLEER. CDR3 nucleotides: TGCGCCAGCAGCCAAGATTTGGCCCCAGATACGCAGTATTTT. This encodes CASSQDLAPDTQYF.

The gene calls are TRBV7-2 and TRBJ1-1; 7 bases map to TRBD1. After removal of 4 bases from V and 2 bases from J, the junction contained 10 bases not matched to a gene. Germline V gene sequence: CDR1 SGHTA, CDR2 FQGNSA. The CDR3 sequence is 16 residues long. The CDR3 sequence: CASSSERTGGNTEAFF. CDR3 sequence (DNA): TGTGCCAGCAGCTCCGAACGGACAGGCGGTAACACTGAAGCTTTCTTT.

The rearrangement joins TRBV20-1 to TRBJ2-7; D is unclear. The CDR3 runs 11 residues. V gave up 4 bases and J gave up 6 bases, with 10 bases separating them. Germline lookup yields CDR1 DFQATT and CDR2 SNEGSKA (reference sequence). The CDR3 loop is CSATDRFEQYF. CDR3 DNA: TGCAGTGCTACCGATAGGTTCGAGCAGTACTTC.

The V and J genes are TRBV18 and TRBJ1-1; TRBD1 matches at 7 bases. The CDR3 is made up of 17 amino acids. Germline V gives CDR1 KGHSH, CDR2 LQKENI. J was trimmed by 0 bases and V by 1 base; bases with no gene match: 8. CDR3 coding DNA: TGTGCCAGCTCACCACAATTACAGGGGAGCATGAACACTGAAGCTTTCTTT. It translates to CASSPQLQGSMNTEAFF.

The CDR3 loop reads CASSWIDQETQYF. The CDR3 DNA sequence: TGTGCCAGCTCGTGGATAGACCAAGAGACCCAGTACTTC. The chain combines TRBV2 with TRBJ2-5; no reliable D call. Deletions cut 8 bases from V and 0 bases from J, with 10 bases between. This CDR3 is 13 amino acids long. The germline V gene encodes CDR1 SNHLY and CDR2 FYNNEI.

This chain connects TRBV5-1 to TRBJ1-3; D possibly corresponds to TRBD1 (6 bases). Trimming removed 0 bases from V and 1 base from J, with 8 bases in between. CDR3 length: 15 amino acids. Germline V gene sequence: CDR1 SGHRS, CDR2 YFSETQ. In DNA form, the CDR3 reads TGCGCCAGCAGCTTGGTTGGACAGTCTGGAAACACCATATATTTT. Its protein product is CASSLVGQSGNTIYF.

The chain is built from TRBV27 and TRBJ1-1; D unresolved. The V and J ends lost 6 bases and 0 bases respectively, with 23 bases between them. This CDR3 spans 18 amino acids. In germline, CDR1 is MNHEY, CDR2 SMNVEV (reference sequence). CDR3 in amino acids: CASSPKSIGLRMNTEAFF. Here the CDR3 DNA reads TGTGCCAGCAGCCCCAAATCCATAGGGCTTCGAATGAACACTGAAGCTTTCTTT.

The J gene is TRBJ2-6, the V gene TRBV6-2 or TRBV6-3; D gene uncertain. Germline CDR1 and CDR2: MNHEY and SVGEGT. The CDR3 runs to 15 residues. Trimming left V 2 bases short and J 1 base short, with 6 bases between. Here the CDR3 DNA reads TGTGCCAGCAGTTACGACGGTTCTGGGGCCAACGTCCTGACTTTC. Encoded protein: CASSYDGSGANVLTF.

The chain is built from TRBV6-2 or TRBV6-3 and TRBJ2-4; 7 bases agree with TRBD1. V was clipped by 0 bases and J by 8 bases; unmatched bases: 7. Germline CDR1 is MNHEY and CDR2 is SVGEGT. The CDR3 runs 15 residues. CDR3 region: CASSYSRQGEDIQYF. The CDR3 nucleotides are TGTGCCAGCAGTTACTCGAGACAGGGCGAAGACATTCAGTACTTC.

V usage is TRBV28 and J usage is TRBJ2-7, with TRBD1 matching 9 bases. The germline V gene has CDR1 MDHEN and CDR2 SYDVKM. The J segment lost 5 bases and the V segment lost 8 bases, leaving 7 bases of the junction unmatched. The CDR3 has 13 amino acids. The CDR3 is CASRTQGAHEQYF. CDR3 nucleotides: TGTGCCAGCCGGACACAGGGGGCCCACGAGCAGTACTTC.

This rearrangement joins TRBV11-2 to TRBJ2-1; the match to TRBD2 covers 9 bases. Trimming at V came to 4 bases and at J to 7 bases, leaving 8 bases not matched to a gene. The germline V gene has CDR1 SGHAT and CDR2 FQNNGV. The CDR3 sequence is 15 residues long. The DNA of the CDR3 is TGTGCCAGCAGCTATTCTAGCGGGATCGGGAATGAGCAGTTCTTC. Translated, it gives CASSYSSGIGNEQFF. The full variable domain, its missing parts supplied by reference TRBV11-2 and TRBJ2-1, is EAGVAQSPRYKIIEKRQSVAFWCNPISGHATLYWYQQILGQGPKLLIQFQNNGVVDDSQLPKDRFSAERLKGVDSTLKIQPAKLEDSAVYLCASSYSSGIGNEQFFGPGTRLTVL.

To note about this clone: Other DNA sequences of this sample code for an identical CDR3. This rearrangement joins TRBV6-2 or TRBV6-3 to TRBJ2-5; TRBD2 matches 7 bases. Losses at the gene ends were 2 bases for V and 5 bases for J; bases not matched to a gene: 2. The CDR3 is 13 amino acids. The germline CDR1 and CDR2 sequences are MNHEY and SVGEGT. The CDR3 region has the DNA TGTGCCAGCAGTTACGGGGGAGGGGAGACCCAGTACTTC. This gives the protein CASSYGGGETQYF.

The chain recombines TRBV7-2 with TRBJ2-5; possible D gene TRBD1, 5 bases. V lost 2 bases and J lost 3, with 7 bases in between. The CDR3 runs to 13 residues. Germline values: CDR1 SGHTA, CDR2 FQGNSA. CDR3 nucleotide sequence: TGTGCCAGCAGCTTAATGACAGAAGAGACCCAGTACTTC. The encoded protein is CASSLMTEETQYF.